The 24 T cell receptor beta chains listed next were all sequenced from one sample in a study of cytomegalovirus exposure and HLA in healthy donors. PCR involved 60 Vbeta and 13 Jbeta primers. This table comes from immunoSEQ multiplex PCR, and its TCRdb copy is limited to in-frame clones, with some not included. There are 55,000 to 80,000 clones in the sample; roughly 78% occur only once, and 9% to 10% lies in the top ten. The source material was PBMCs. These receptors originate from a man aged 35 to 55 in good health and CMV-seronegative.

The chain employs TRBV7-7 and TRBJ2-2; maybe TRBD2 (6 bases). V gave up 1 base and J gave up 7 bases, with 13 bases separating them. Germline V lookup: CDR1 SSHAT, CDR2 FNYEAQ (reference sequence). CDR3 length: 15 amino acids. CDR3 region: CASSLEGTRDGELFF. In nucleotides, the CDR3 is TGTGCCAGCAGCTTAGAAGGGACTCGGGACGGGGAGCTGTTTTTT.

This chain connects TRBV19 to TRBJ2-5; a weak D match, TRBD1 (6 bases). V shed 3 bases and J shed 5 bases, with 16 bases lying between them. The germline gives CDR1 LNHDA, CDR2 SQIVND (reference sequence). This CDR3 comprises 15 residues. DNA for the CDR3: TGTGCCAGTAGTATCGAAAGGACAGCACCCGAGACCCAGTACTTC. It encodes CASSIERTAPETQYF.

This chain uses TRBV28 with TRBJ2-5; 10 nucleotides line up with TRBD1. The V segment lost 5 bases and the J segment 0 bases; nucleotides outside the gene matches: 3. This CDR3 region has 15 residues. CDR1 MDHEN and CDR2 SYDVKM come from the germline V gene. Here the CDR3 reads CASSRTGGYQETQYF. The CDR3 region has the DNA TGTGCCAGCAGTCGGACAGGGGGGTACCAAGAGACCCAGTACTTC. Full variable domain (rest looked up from reference TRBV28 and TRBJ2-5): DVKVTQSSRYLVKRTGEKVFLECVQDMDHENMFWYRQDPGLGLRLIYFSYDVKMKEKGDIPEGYSVSREKKERFSLILESASTNQTSMYLCASSRTGGYQETQYFGPGTRLLVL.

This rearrangement joins TRBV5-1 to TRBJ1-1; no reliable D call. The CDR3 consists of 16 residues. CDR1 and CDR2 (germline): SGHRS, YFSETQ. Trimming left V 4 bases short and J 4 bases short, with 20 bases between. The CDR3 DNA reads TGCGCCAGCAGCCTCTCCGGGCGGGTTGAGGGCACTGAAGCTTTCTTT. Protein: CASSLSGRVEGTEAFF.

J is TRBJ1-2 and V is TRBV4-1; no firm D call. The CDR3 is made up of 15 amino acids. Trimming shortened V by 0 bases and J by 8 bases, and 16 bases separated the two germline ends. Germline CDR1 and CDR2: MGHRA and YSYEKL. Here the CDR3 DNA reads TGCGCCAGCAGCCAAGATGAAGGACTCCTGCGCGGCTACACCTTC. The encoded protein is CASSQDEGLLRGYTF.

The rearrangement joins TRBV2 to TRBJ2-7; TRBD1 agrees at 7 bases. This CDR3 has 15 amino acids. CDR1 and CDR2 from the germline V gene are SNHLY and FYNNEI. Trimming at V came to 5 bases and at J to 4 bases, leaving 11 bases not matched to a gene. In DNA form, the CDR3 reads TGTGCCAGCAGTACAACCGGGACAGACCCTTACGAGCAGTACTTC. Protein product: CASSTTGTDPYEQYF.

The CDR3 here is CASSLRSLEMVDTQYF. The DNA of the CDR3 is TGTGCCAGCAGCTTGCGGTCACTTGAGATGGTAGATACGCAGTATTTT. The J gene is TRBJ2-3, the V gene TRBV5-4; no firm D call. The CDR3 runs 16 residues. V lost 1 base, J lost 5 bases, and 17 bases lay in between. The germline gives CDR1 SGHNT, CDR2 YYREEE (reference sequence).

The count of this clone is one. The chain employs TRBV7-9 and TRBJ1-5; TRBD1 might be the D (5 bases). This CDR3 has 14 residues. Trimming removed 3 bases at V and 4 bases at J, with 10 bases between. Germline CDR1 reads SEHNR; CDR2 reads FQNEAQ (reference sequence). In DNA form, the CDR3 reads TGTGCCAGCAGCTTGGGGCCAGGGAATCAGCCCCAGCATTTT. This codes for CASSLGPGNQPQHF.

This sequence joins TRBV2 and TRBJ1-1; no reliable D call. CDR3 length: 11 residues. V was shortened by 7 bases and J by 3 bases, with 6 bases between the two germline ends. Germline CDR1 reads SNHLY; CDR2 reads FYNNEI. The CDR3 protein is CASNQDTEAFF. The CDR3 region has the DNA TGTGCCAGCAACCAGGACACTGAAGCTTTCTTT.

V usage is TRBV19 and J usage is TRBJ2-5, with 15 bases fitting TRBD2. The length of the CDR3 is 18 residues. Germline V gene lookup returns CDR1 LNHDA and CDR2 SQIVND (reference sequence). V shed 5 bases, J shed 1 base, and the junction held 8 bases outside the gene matches. CDR3 residues: CASSPGGLAGGLQETQYF. The CDR3, as DNA: TGTGCCAGTAGTCCCGGGGGACTAGCGGGAGGCCTCCAAGAGACCCAGTACTTC.

This clone was counted between two and nine times. V and J are TRBV14 and TRBJ2-7, with 7 positions matching TRBD1. The germline V gene has CDR1 SGHDN and CDR2 FVKESK. V lost 5 bases, J lost 6 bases, and 10 bases stayed unmatched. This CDR3 spans 14 amino acids. In DNA form, the CDR3 reads TGTGCCAGCAGCTTACAGACAGGGTCCGCCGAGCAGTACTTC. Translated, it gives CASSLQTGSAEQYF.

The rearrangement joins TRBV25-1 to TRBJ2-7, with TRBD1 matching over 8 bases. V shed 3 bases, J shed 5 bases, and the junction held 9 bases outside the gene matches. Germline CDR1 is MGHDK and CDR2 is SYGVNS. CDR3 size: 15 residues. The CDR3 loop reads CASSDTGTGGDEQYF. The CDR3 region has the DNA TGTGCCAGCAGTGATACCGGGACAGGAGGCGACGAGCAGTACTTC.

V usage is TRBV6-5 and J usage is TRBJ2-3; TRBD2 agrees at 8 bases. The CDR3 totals 15 residues. Per germline, CDR1 MNHEY and CDR2 SVGAGI. Trimming cost V 0 bases and J 1 base; bases outside gene matches: 0. The CDR3 sequence is CASSYSGGGTDTQYF. CDR3 nucleotide sequence: TGTGCCAGCAGTTACTCCGGGGGGGGCACAGATACGCAGTATTTT.

This clone has only one observation. This sequence joins TRBV5-4 and TRBJ1-2, with a possible D match to TRBD1 (6 bases). The CDR3 totals 16 residues. Trimming stripped 0 bases from V and 2 bases from J, with 14 bases between. Looked up from germline, CDR1 is SGHNT and CDR2 is YYREEE (reference sequence). CDR3 DNA sequence: TGTGCCAGCAGCTTGGAATTGGGGGACACCAACTATGGCTACACCTTC. This encodes CASSLELGDTNYGYTF.

The chain links TRBV5-1 to TRBJ2-1, with 8 bases that match TRBD1. The CDR3 length is 14 residues. Per the germline V gene, CDR1 is SGHRS and CDR2 is YFSETQ. J lost 10 bases, V lost 4 bases, and 10 bases had no gene match. The chain's CDR3 is CASSPQGAFGEQFF. DNA of the CDR3: TGCGCCAGCAGCCCGCAGGGGGCGTTTGGGGAGCAGTTCTTC.

The chain recombines TRBV25-1 with TRBJ2-7, with TRBD2 as a possible D gene (6 bases). This CDR3 is built from 14 residues. V lost 4 bases to trimming and J lost 2 bases, with 12 bases between them. CDR1 and CDR2 (germline): MGHDK, SYGVNS. The CDR3: CASSGAGGTYEQYF. The DNA of the CDR3 is TGTGCCAGCAGTGGGGCCGGGGGAACCTACGAGCAGTACTTC.

The chain combines TRBV18 with TRBJ2-7, with D maybe TRBD1 (6 bases). V was shortened by 4 bases and J by 4 bases, with 11 bases between the two germline ends. This CDR3 region has 13 residues. In germline, CDR1 is KGHSH, CDR2 LQKENI. CDR3 nucleotide sequence: TGTGCCAGCTCACGGCAAGGACAGTACGAGCAGTACTTC. This codes for CASSRQGQYEQYF. Based on the CDR3 plus reference TRBV18 and TRBJ2-7, the full variable domain is NAGVMQNPRHLVRRRGQEARLRCSPMKGHSHVYWYRQLPEEGLKFMVYLQKENIIDESGMPKERFSAEFPKEGPSILRIQQVVRGDSAAYFCASSRQGQYEQYFGPGTRLTVT.

The chain links TRBV7-3 to TRBJ2-5; 11 bases align to TRBD2. The ends lost 5 bases at V and 5 bases at J; junction bases unmatched: 7. CDR1 SGHTA and CDR2 FQGTGA come from the germline V gene. The CDR3 covers 15 residues. The CDR3 DNA follows: TGTGCCAGCAGCCCCCGACTAGCGGGGCTGGAGACCCAGTACTTC. This sequence encodes CASSPRLAGLETQYF.

This chain links TRBV6-1 with TRBJ1-1; D not resolved. This CDR3 is built from 11 residues. Per the germline V gene, CDR1 is MNHNS and CDR2 is SASEGT. Trimming cost V 7 bases and J 1 base, with 4 bases left between them. The CDR3 nucleotides read TGTGCCAGCACCCAGAACACTGAAGCTTTCTTT. Its protein is CASTQNTEAFF.

This clone was seen a single time. V gene TRBV2 combines with J gene TRBJ2-1; 8 nucleotides align to TRBD2. CDR3 length: 16 amino acids. Per the germline V gene, CDR1 is SNHLY and CDR2 is FYNNEI. Trimming removed 3 bases from V and 4 bases from J; junction bases left unmatched: 8. The CDR3 here is CASSEAGGTFYNEQFF. Written as DNA, the CDR3 is TGTGCCAGCAGTGAGGCGGGGGGAACCTTTTACAATGAGCAGTTCTTC.

V is TRBV11-1 and J is TRBJ2-2, with 11 bases that match TRBD2. This CDR3 has 15 amino acids. CDR1 is SGHAT, CDR2 FQDESV, per germline (reference sequence). J gave up 4 bases and V 5 bases, and 3 bases lay outside the gene matches. DNA of the CDR3: TGTGCCAGCAGCGGACTAGCGGGTTCCACCGGGGAGCTGTTTTTT. Translating gives CASSGLAGSTGELFF.

The chain joins TRBV18 to TRBJ2-1; D is uncertain. Trimming removed 4 bases from V and 5 bases from J, with 15 bases in between. Per the germline V gene, CDR1 is KGHSH and CDR2 is LQKENI. The CDR3 runs to 15 residues. The CDR3 sequence is CASSRNLDGHNEQFF. CDR3 bases: TGTGCCAGCTCACGGAACCTAGACGGTCACAATGAGCAGTTCTTC.

The rearrangement joins TRBV7-6 to TRBJ2-1, with a possible D match to TRBD2 (6 bases). Germline V gives CDR1 SGHVS, CDR2 FNYEAQ. V dropped 2 bases and J dropped 8 bases, with 25 bases sitting between them. The CDR3 totals 18 residues. CDR3 loop: CASSLLPPRESVMDEQFF. The DNA for the CDR3 is TGTGCCAGCAGCTTACTTCCTCCTCGGGAGTCGGTCATGGATGAGCAGTTCTTC.

J is TRBJ2-1 and V is TRBV10-3, with a possible D match to TRBD1 (5 bases). Trimming shortened V by 4 bases and J by 6 bases, and 10 bases separated the two germline ends. The CDR3 consists of 13 residues. Germline V gene sequence: CDR1 ENHRY, CDR2 SYGVKD. CDR3 residues: CAISGGPPNEQFF. The CDR3 region has the DNA TGTGCCATCAGTGGGGGCCCCCCCAATGAGCAGTTCTTC.